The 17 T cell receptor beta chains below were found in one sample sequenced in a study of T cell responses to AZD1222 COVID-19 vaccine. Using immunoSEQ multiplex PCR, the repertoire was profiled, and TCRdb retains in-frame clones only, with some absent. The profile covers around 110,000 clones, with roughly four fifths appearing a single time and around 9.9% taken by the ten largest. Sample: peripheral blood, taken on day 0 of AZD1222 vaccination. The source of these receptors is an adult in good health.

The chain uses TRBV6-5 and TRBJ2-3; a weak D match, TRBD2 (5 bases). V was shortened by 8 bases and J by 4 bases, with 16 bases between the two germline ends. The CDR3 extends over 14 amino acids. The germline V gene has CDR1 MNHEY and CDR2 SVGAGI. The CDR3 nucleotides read TGTGCCAGCGGGCTAGCCATTGAAGCAGATACGCAGTATTTT. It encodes CASGLAIEADTQYF.

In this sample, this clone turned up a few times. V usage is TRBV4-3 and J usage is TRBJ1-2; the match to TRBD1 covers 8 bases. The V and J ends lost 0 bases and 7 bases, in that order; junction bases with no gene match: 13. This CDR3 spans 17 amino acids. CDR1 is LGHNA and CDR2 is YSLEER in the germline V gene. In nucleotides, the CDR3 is TGCGCCAGCAGCCAAGATTCTCAGGGGGCGGCAGCTCGTGGCTACACCTTC. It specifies CASSQDSQGAAARGYTF.

CDR3 in DNA: TGTGCCAGCAGCCGCCCAGGGATTGGGGAGCTGTTTTTT. The encoded protein is CASSRPGIGELFF. The genes are TRBV7-3 and TRBJ2-2; D is perhaps TRBD1 (5 bases). Germline CDR1 SGHTA, CDR2 FQGTGA. Trimming took off 5 bases at V and 8 bases at J, with 12 bases between the two ends. The CDR3 consists of 13 residues.

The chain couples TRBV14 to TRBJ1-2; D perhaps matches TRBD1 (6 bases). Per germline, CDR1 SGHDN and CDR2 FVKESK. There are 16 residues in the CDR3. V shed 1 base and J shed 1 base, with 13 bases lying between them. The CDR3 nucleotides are TGTGCCAGCAGCCAAGGACAGGACCAATTTAACTATGGCTACACCTTC. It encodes CASSQGQDQFNYGYTF.

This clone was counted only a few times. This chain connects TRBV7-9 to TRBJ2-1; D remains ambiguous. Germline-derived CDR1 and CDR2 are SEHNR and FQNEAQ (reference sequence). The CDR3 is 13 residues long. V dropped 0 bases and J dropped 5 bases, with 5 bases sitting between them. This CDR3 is CASSLARDNEQFF. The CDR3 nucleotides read TGTGCCAGCAGCTTAGCTAGGGACAATGAGCAGTTCTTC.

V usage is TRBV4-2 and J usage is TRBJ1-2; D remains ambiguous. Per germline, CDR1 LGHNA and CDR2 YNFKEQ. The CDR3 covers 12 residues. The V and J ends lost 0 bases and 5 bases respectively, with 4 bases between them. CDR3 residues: CASSQDRYGYTF. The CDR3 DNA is TGTGCCAGCAGCCAAGACAGGTATGGCTACACCTTC.

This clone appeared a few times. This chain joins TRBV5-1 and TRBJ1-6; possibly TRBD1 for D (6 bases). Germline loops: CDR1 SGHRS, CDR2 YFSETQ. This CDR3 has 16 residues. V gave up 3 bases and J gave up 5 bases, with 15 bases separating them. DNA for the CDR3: TGCGCCAGCAGCTCCAACCAGGGGCCGAATAATTCACCCCTCCACTTT. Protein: CASSSNQGPNNSPLHF.

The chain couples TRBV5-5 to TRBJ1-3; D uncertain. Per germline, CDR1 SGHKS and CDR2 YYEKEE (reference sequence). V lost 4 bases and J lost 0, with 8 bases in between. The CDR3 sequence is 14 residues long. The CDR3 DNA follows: TGTGCCAGCAGCCCCCCGTCCTCTGGAAACACCATATATTTT. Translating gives CASSPPSSGNTIYF.

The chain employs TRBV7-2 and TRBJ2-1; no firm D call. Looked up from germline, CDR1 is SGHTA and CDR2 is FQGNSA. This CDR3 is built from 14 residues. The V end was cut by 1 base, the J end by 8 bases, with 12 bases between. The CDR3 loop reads CASSLGHSIYEQFF. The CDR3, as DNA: TGTGCCAGCAGCTTAGGGCACAGTATTTATGAGCAGTTCTTC.

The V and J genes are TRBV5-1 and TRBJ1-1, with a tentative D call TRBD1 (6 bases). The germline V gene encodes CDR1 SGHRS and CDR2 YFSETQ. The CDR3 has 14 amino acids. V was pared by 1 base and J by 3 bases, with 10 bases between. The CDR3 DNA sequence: TGCGCCAGCAGCTTGCGCAGGGGCGACACTGAAGCTTTCTTT. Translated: CASSLRRGDTEAFF.

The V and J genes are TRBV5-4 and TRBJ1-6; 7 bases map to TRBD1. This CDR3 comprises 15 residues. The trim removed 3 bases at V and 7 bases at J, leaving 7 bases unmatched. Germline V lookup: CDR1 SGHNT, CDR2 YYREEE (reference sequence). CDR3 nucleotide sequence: TGTGCCAGCAGCTCTCTACAGGGGATGAATTCACCCCTCCACTTT. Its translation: CASSSLQGMNSPLHF.

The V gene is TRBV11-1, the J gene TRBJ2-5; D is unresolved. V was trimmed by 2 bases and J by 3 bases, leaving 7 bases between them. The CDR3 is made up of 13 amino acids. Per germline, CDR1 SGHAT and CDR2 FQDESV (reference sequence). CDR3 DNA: TGTGCCAGCAGCTTATCTCCTGAAGAGACCCAGTACTTC. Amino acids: CASSLSPEETQYF.

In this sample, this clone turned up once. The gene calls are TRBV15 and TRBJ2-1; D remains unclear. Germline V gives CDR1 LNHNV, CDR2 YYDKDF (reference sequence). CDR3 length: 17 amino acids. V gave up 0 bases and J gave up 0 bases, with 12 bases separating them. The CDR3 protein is CATSRDRQEFSYNEQFF. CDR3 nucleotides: TGTGCCACCAGCAGAGATCGTCAGGAGTTCTCCTACAATGAGCAGTTCTTC.

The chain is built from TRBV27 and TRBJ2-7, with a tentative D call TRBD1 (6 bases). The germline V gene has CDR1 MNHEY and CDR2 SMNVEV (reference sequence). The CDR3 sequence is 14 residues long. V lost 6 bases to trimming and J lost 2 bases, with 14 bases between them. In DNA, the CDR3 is TGTGCCAGCAGCCGCTGGGGGCAGACCTACGAGCAGTACTTC. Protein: CASSRWGQTYEQYF.

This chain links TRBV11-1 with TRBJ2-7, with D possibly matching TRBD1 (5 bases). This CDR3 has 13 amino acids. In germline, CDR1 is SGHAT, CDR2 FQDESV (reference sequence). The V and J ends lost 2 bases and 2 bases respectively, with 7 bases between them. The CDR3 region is CASSLTGAYEQYF. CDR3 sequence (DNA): TGTGCCAGCAGCTTAACAGGCGCCTACGAGCAGTACTTC.

The CDR3 sequence: CASSLPGGNTIYF. CDR3 nucleotide sequence: TGTGCCAGCAGCTTGCCAGGAGGAAACACCATATATTTT. The rearrangement joins TRBV5-6 to TRBJ1-3; D uncertain. Trimming pared 1 base from V and 4 bases from J, leaving 6 bases between. Per the germline V gene, CDR1 is SGHDT and CDR2 is YYEEEE. The CDR3 covers 13 residues. The whole variable domain, filled in from reference TRBV5-6 and TRBJ1-3, reads DAGVTQSPTHLIKTRGQQVTLRCSPKSGHDTVSWYQQALGQGPQFIFQYYEEEERQRGNFPDRFSGHQFPNYSSELNVNALLLGDSALYLCASSLPGGNTIYFGEGSWLTVV.

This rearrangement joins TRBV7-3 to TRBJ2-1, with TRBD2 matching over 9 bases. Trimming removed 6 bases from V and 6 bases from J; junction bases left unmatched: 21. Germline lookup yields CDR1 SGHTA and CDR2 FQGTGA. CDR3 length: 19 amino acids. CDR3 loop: CASSPGPTSGYNWVNEQFF. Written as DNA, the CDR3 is TGTGCCAGCAGTCCCGGGCCAACTAGCGGGTACAACTGGGTCAATGAGCAGTTCTTC.